The 15 T cell receptor beta chains reported below all come from one sample, sequenced in a study of blood T cell repertoires in COVID-19. Produced via immunoSEQ multiplex PCR; TCRdb's table is partial and in-frame only. This sample yields about 190,000 clones, of which roughly 88% are seen a single time; about 6.8% belongs to the top ten. Material: peripheral blood. These receptors were obtained from a woman in her thirties or forties who had recovered from COVID-19.

This clone was seen a single time. The chain carries TRBV7-9 and TRBJ2-5; D gene unclear. This CDR3 is built from 13 residues. Trimming removed 5 bases from V and 5 bases from J, with 12 bases in between. From germline, CDR1 is SEHNR and CDR2 FQNEAQ (reference sequence). CDR3 nucleotide sequence: TGTGCCAGCAGCCCGTCCGCGGCTGAGACCCAGTACTTC. It translates to CASSPSAAETQYF.

V usage is TRBV7-8 and J usage is TRBJ2-7; D is undetermined. The length of the CDR3 is 12 residues. CDR1 is SGHVS, CDR2 FQNEAQ, per germline. The ends were cut back, 2 bases at V and 1 base at J, with 3 bases in the middle. The CDR3 bases are TGTGCCAGCAGCTTACGGTCCTACGAGCAGTACTTC. This sequence encodes CASSLRSYEQYF.

This chain connects TRBV6-5 to TRBJ2-7; D is perhaps TRBD2 (5 bases). Germline V gene sequence: CDR1 MNHEY, CDR2 SVGAGI. V gave up 6 bases and J gave up 2 bases, with 17 bases separating them. The CDR3 spans 15 residues. The CDR3 region is CASSRTGIPTYEQYF. The CDR3, as DNA: TGTGCCAGCAGCCGAACCGGGATTCCTACCTACGAGCAGTACTTC.

The chain has TRBV3-1 (or the pseudogene TRBV3-2) and TRBJ2-7; TRBD2 agrees at 15 bases. This CDR3 is built from 17 residues. The V segment lost 4 bases and the J segment 5 bases; nucleotides outside the gene matches: 9. Per the germline V gene, CDR1 is LGHDT and CDR2 is YNNKEL (reference sequence). The CDR3 here is CASSPGLAGGPRDEQYF. CDR3 bases: TGTGCCAGCAGCCCCGGACTAGCGGGAGGGCCGCGGGACGAGCAGTACTTC.

This chain links TRBV20-1 with TRBJ2-3, with D tentatively TRBD1 (5 bases). CDR1 DFQATT and CDR2 SNEGSKA come from the germline V gene (reference sequence). V lost 3 bases to trimming and J lost 5 bases, with 9 bases between them. The CDR3 consists of 12 residues. The CDR3 DNA is TGCAGTGCTAGTACGGACATAGATACGCAGTATTTT. Its protein product is CSASTDIDTQYF.

The chain has TRBV5-1 and TRBJ2-7, with 9 nucleotides matching TRBD2. The CDR3 is 16 residues long. Germline V gene data show CDR1 as SGHRS and CDR2 as YFSETQ. V dropped 0 bases and J dropped 7; count of bases not matched to a gene: 11. CDR3 DNA: TGCGCCAGCAGCTTGGGGGCGGGAGGGCCGCTGAGGGAGCAGTACTTC. Its translation is CASSLGAGGPLREQYF.

In its sample, this clone was seen a few times. The gene calls are TRBV27 and TRBJ1-1; D is ambiguous. V dropped 1 base and J dropped 2 bases, with 11 bases sitting between them. This CDR3 region has 15 residues. Germline V lookup: CDR1 MNHEY, CDR2 SMNVEV (reference sequence). CDR3 DNA: TGTGCCAGCAGTTTATTGGGAGGACTCAACACTGAAGCTTTCTTT. It is translated as CASSLLGGLNTEAFF.

The CDR3 nucleotides are TGTGCCAGCAGTTCCCCGAGAGGAGAGACCCAGTACTTC. Amino acid sequence: CASSSPRGETQYF. The rearrangement joins TRBV6-5 to TRBJ2-5; D is undetermined. CDR3 length equals 13 residues. Germline V gene data show CDR1 as MNHEY and CDR2 as SVGAGI. V dropped 4 bases and J dropped 4 bases, with 10 bases sitting between them.

The rearrangement uses TRBV5-8 and TRBJ2-6, with D maybe TRBD2 (6 bases). The CDR3 totals 15 residues. Between the trimmed V and J ends, which lost 1 base and 4 bases, there was a span of 9 bases. CDR1 is SGHTS, CDR2 YDEGEE, per germline. CDR3 in amino acids: CASSLRGTGANVLTF. The CDR3 nucleotides are TGTGCCAGCAGCTTGCGGGGGACGGGGGCCAACGTCCTGACTTTC.

The rearrangement uses TRBV19 and TRBJ2-7; TRBD2 aligns across 14 bases. The V gene's germline CDR1 is LNHDA and CDR2 SQIVND (reference sequence). This CDR3 has 17 residues. The V and J ends lost 5 bases and 4 bases, in that order; junction bases with no gene match: 10. For the CDR3, the DNA is TGTGCCAGTAGTGGGGGGACTAGCGGGAGCTACTTTTACGAGCAGTACTTC. The encoded protein is CASSGGTSGSYFYEQYF.

This clone has just a few counts. The rearrangement links TRBV19 to TRBJ2-7; 11 bases are shared with TRBD2. The CDR3 consists of 15 residues. Trimming took 6 bases from V and 4 from J; bases not matched to a gene: 8. Germline V gene sequence: CDR1 LNHDA, CDR2 SQIVND (reference sequence). For the CDR3, the DNA is TGTGCCAGTAGGCCCCCGGGGACTAGCGGATACGAGCAGTACTTC. Protein: CASRPPGTSGYEQYF.

The chain couples TRBV19 to TRBJ2-2; weak D call: TRBD1 (5 bases). Germline V gene lookup returns CDR1 LNHDA and CDR2 SQIVND (reference sequence). CDR3 length equals 16 residues. Trimming removed 3 bases at V and 5 bases at J, with 16 bases between. The chain's CDR3 is CASSMVRQGRTGELFF. Here the CDR3 DNA reads TGTGCCAGTAGTATGGTCCGGCAGGGTCGGACCGGGGAGCTGTTTTTT.

V is TRBV2 and J is TRBJ1-1; D is unclear. V dropped 4 bases and J dropped 2 bases, with 11 bases sitting between them. The CDR3 contains 14 residues. CDR1 is SNHLY, CDR2 FYNNEI, per germline. In DNA, the CDR3 is TGTGCCAGCAGTGTGGGAGGCGATAACACTGAAGCTTTCTTT. Translating gives CASSVGGDNTEAFF.

CDR3 nucleotides: TGTGCCACCAGCAGAGATGTTGGGACAGGCCAAACCTTAGCCAAAAACATTCAGTACTTC. It translates to CATSRDVGTGQTLAKNIQYF. This chain joins TRBV15 and TRBJ2-4, with 8 nucleotides matching TRBD1. This CDR3 is built from 20 residues. Germline trimming cut 0 bases from V and 0 bases from J; bases unmatched to any gene: 13. Germline CDR1 LNHNV, CDR2 YYDKDF (reference sequence).

This sequence joins TRBV7-8 and TRBJ1-4; the D gene is possibly TRBD1 (6 bases). The CDR3 sequence is 15 residues long. Trimming took 3 bases from V and 8 from J, leaving 16 bases between them. Germline V gene sequence: CDR1 SGHVS, CDR2 FQNEAQ. Here the CDR3 reads CASSFGRDIQEKLFF. CDR3 coding DNA: TGTGCCAGCAGCTTCGGGAGGGACATACAAGAAAAACTGTTTTTT.